This paragraph reports one T cell receptor (beta chain). This entry comes from a study of blood T cell repertoires in COVID-19. Trimming pared 5 bases from V and 0 bases from J, leaving 11 bases between. CDR1 is SGHAT, CDR2 FQNNGV, per germline. This CDR3 region has 14 residues. TCRdb's table, derived via immunoSEQ multiplex PCR, lists solely in-frame clones and lacks some. The sample contains over 150,000 clones, 70% to 85% of which appear only once. The receptor was derived from a woman in her 70s in a cohort exposed to, infected with or recovered from COVID-19 (not recorded which). V usage is TRBV11-2 and J usage is TRBJ2-7; perhaps TRBD2 as D (6 bases). Sequences were obtained from PBMCs or T cells enriched from blood (not recorded which). DNA of the CDR3: TGTGCCAGCAGCGGCGGGATAGGCTCCTACGAGCAGTACTTC. As protein: CASSGGIGSYEQYF.